The 15 T cell receptor beta chains reported below all come from one sample, sequenced in a study of control samples from healthy donors and cancer patients. TCRdb keeps only in-frame clones here, not all; method: immunoSEQ multiplex PCR. Of about 15,000 clones listed, roughly nine tenths are singletons. Sequences were obtained from PBMCs. These TCRs come from a man aged 55 to 70 with head and neck cancer.

The rearrangement joins TRBV7-9 to TRBJ1-6; 7 bases are shared with TRBD1. This CDR3 comprises 15 residues. Per germline, CDR1 SEHNR and CDR2 FQNEAQ (reference sequence). The trim removed 5 bases at V and 8 bases at J, leaving 9 bases unmatched. CDR3 sequence (DNA): TGTGCCAGCAGCCCCCACAGGGGTGCGGATTCACCCCTCCACTTT. Translating gives CASSPHRGADSPLHF.

This clone was found a few times. The rearrangement links TRBV19 to TRBJ1-5, with D uncertain. The V end lost 5 bases, the J end lost 3 bases, and 8 bases lay between the germline ends. CDR3 length equals 13 residues. The germline V gene has CDR1 LNHDA and CDR2 SQIVND (reference sequence). CDR3 loop: CASSAGINQPQHF. The CDR3, as DNA: TGTGCCAGTAGTGCAGGAATCAATCAGCCCCAGCATTTT.

There are a few counts of this clone. This sequence joins TRBV6-1 and TRBJ2-3, with D tentatively TRBD2 (6 bases). V was clipped by 3 bases and J by 2 bases, with 12 bases between them. The CDR3 has 15 amino acids. From germline, CDR1 is MNHNS and CDR2 SASEGT. CDR3 region: CASSEEVAVTDTQYF. Here the CDR3 DNA reads TGTGCCAGCAGTGAGGAGGTAGCGGTCACAGATACGCAGTATTTT.

V and J are TRBV6-6 and TRBJ2-7; TRBD1 agrees at 7 bases. Germline V lookup: CDR1 MNHNY, CDR2 SVGAGI (reference sequence). Losses at the gene ends were 6 bases for V and 7 bases for J; bases not matched to a gene: 12. The CDR3 loop spans 14 amino acids. This chain's CDR3 is CASSIPGGQREQYF. The CDR3, as DNA: TGTGCCAGCAGCATACCAGGGGGACAGCGAGAGCAGTACTTC.

This chain joins TRBV27 and TRBJ2-2; D not resolved. V lost 6 bases and J lost 2, with 16 bases in between. This CDR3 is 16 amino acids long. Germline V gene lookup returns CDR1 MNHEY and CDR2 SMNVEV (reference sequence). The CDR3 DNA is TGTGCCAGCAGCAAAATTTTTACGTCTAACACCGGGGAGCTGTTTTTT. Encoded protein: CASSKIFTSNTGELFF.

The genes are TRBV5-1 and TRBJ2-5; 11 bases fit TRBD2. This CDR3 spans 16 amino acids. The germline V gene encodes CDR1 SGHRS and CDR2 YFSETQ. V lost 0 bases and J lost 3; bases outside the gene matches: 4. The CDR3, as DNA: TGCGCCAGCAGCTTGGCAAAGACTAGCGGGGAAGAGACCCAGTACTTC. It codes for CASSLAKTSGEETQYF.

The chain links TRBV9 to TRBJ2-3; D remains unclear. CDR3 length: 16 amino acids. V lost 3 bases and J 1 base, leaving 15 bases between the germline ends. Germline-derived CDR1 and CDR2 are SGDLS and YYNGEE. Written as DNA, the CDR3 is TGTGCCAGCAGCGCGACGTTGGGCGGACGCACAGATACGCAGTATTTT. Translation gives CASSATLGGRTDTQYF.

This chain connects TRBV6-5 to TRBJ1-2; TRBD1 is a possible D gene (6 bases). Trimming stripped 7 bases from V and 7 bases from J, with 10 bases between. The CDR3 totals 11 residues. Germline values: CDR1 MNHEY, CDR2 SVGAGI. Here the CDR3 reads CASKQGGGYTF. DNA of the CDR3: TGTGCCAGCAAACAGGGAGGTGGCTACACCTTC.

The chain recombines TRBV18 with TRBJ1-4; TRBD1 is a possible D gene (5 bases). CDR3 length: 19 residues. V lost 0 bases and J 10 bases, leaving 27 bases between the germline ends. Germline lookup yields CDR1 KGHSH and CDR2 LQKENI. CDR3 protein: CASSPPDTGAIRGGGKLFF. The CDR3 DNA is TGTGCCAGCTCACCACCCGACACCGGGGCCATAAGGGGTGGTGGAAAACTGTTTTTT.

This clone was detected only once. The gene calls are TRBV7-2 and TRBJ1-2; TRBD1 might be the D (5 bases). Germline V gives CDR1 SGHTA, CDR2 FQGNSA. V was pared by 1 base and J by 7 bases, with 13 bases between. The CDR3 loop spans 14 amino acids. This CDR3 reads CASSLVGAHGGYTF. CDR3 in DNA: TGTGCCAGCAGCTTAGTAGGGGCCCACGGTGGCTACACCTTC.

The sample holds one count of this clone. This rearrangement joins TRBV2 to TRBJ2-7, with a possible D match to TRBD2 (5 bases). V was trimmed by 6 bases and J by 3 bases, leaving 12 bases between them. The CDR3 covers 13 residues. CDR1 SNHLY and CDR2 FYNNEI come from the germline V gene. For the CDR3, the DNA is TGTGCCAGCAGGGAGCGTGGGAGCTACGAGCAGTACTTC. Translating it yields CASRERGSYEQYF. Together with reference TRBV2 and TRBJ2-7, the CDR3 gives the full variable domain: EPEVTQTPSHQVTQMGQEVILRCVPISNHLYFYWYRQILGQKVEFLVSFYNNEISEKSEIFDDQFSVERPDGSNFTLKIRSTKLEDSAMYFCASRERGSYEQYFGPGTRLTVT.

The V gene is TRBV6-4, the J gene TRBJ2-1; D is tentatively TRBD1 or TRBD2 (5 bases each). Germline values: CDR1 MRHNA, CDR2 SNTAGT. The CDR3 extends over 16 amino acids. V lost 3 bases and J 3 bases, leaving 15 bases between the germline ends. In DNA form, the CDR3 reads TGTGCCAGCAGTGAGGGTGGGGGTGCCCACTACAATGAGCAGTTCTTC. This translates into CASSEGGGAHYNEQFF.

This clone was seen only once. The gene calls are TRBV6-1 and TRBJ2-4, with TRBD2 identical over 10 bases. Germline lookup yields CDR1 MNHNS and CDR2 SASEGT. This CDR3 region has 17 residues. V was pared by 1 base and J by 1 base, with 4 bases of the junction left unmatched. CDR3 DNA sequence: TGTGCCAGCAGTGAAGAAGCGGGAGGGTCCGCCAAAAACATTCAGTACTTC. Protein: CASSEEAGGSAKNIQYF.

The chain recombines TRBV9 with TRBJ1-3; D is perhaps TRBD1 (5 bases). Germline values: CDR1 SGDLS, CDR2 YYNGEE. CDR3 length: 14 amino acids. V lost 2 bases to trimming and J lost 5 bases, with 11 bases between them. CDR3 sequence reads: CASSVDNFRNTIYF. CDR3 nucleotide sequence: TGTGCCAGCAGCGTGGACAACTTCAGAAACACCATATATTTT.

The chain uses TRBV19 and TRBJ2-1, with TRBD2 matching over 8 bases. This CDR3 has 16 amino acids. Per the germline V gene, CDR1 is LNHDA and CDR2 is SQIVND (reference sequence). Germline trimming cut 7 bases from V and 0 bases from J; bases unmatched to any gene: 8. CDR3 in amino acids: CASKDSGVASYNEQFF. In DNA, the CDR3 is TGTGCCAGTAAGGATAGCGGGGTAGCCTCCTACAATGAGCAGTTCTTC.